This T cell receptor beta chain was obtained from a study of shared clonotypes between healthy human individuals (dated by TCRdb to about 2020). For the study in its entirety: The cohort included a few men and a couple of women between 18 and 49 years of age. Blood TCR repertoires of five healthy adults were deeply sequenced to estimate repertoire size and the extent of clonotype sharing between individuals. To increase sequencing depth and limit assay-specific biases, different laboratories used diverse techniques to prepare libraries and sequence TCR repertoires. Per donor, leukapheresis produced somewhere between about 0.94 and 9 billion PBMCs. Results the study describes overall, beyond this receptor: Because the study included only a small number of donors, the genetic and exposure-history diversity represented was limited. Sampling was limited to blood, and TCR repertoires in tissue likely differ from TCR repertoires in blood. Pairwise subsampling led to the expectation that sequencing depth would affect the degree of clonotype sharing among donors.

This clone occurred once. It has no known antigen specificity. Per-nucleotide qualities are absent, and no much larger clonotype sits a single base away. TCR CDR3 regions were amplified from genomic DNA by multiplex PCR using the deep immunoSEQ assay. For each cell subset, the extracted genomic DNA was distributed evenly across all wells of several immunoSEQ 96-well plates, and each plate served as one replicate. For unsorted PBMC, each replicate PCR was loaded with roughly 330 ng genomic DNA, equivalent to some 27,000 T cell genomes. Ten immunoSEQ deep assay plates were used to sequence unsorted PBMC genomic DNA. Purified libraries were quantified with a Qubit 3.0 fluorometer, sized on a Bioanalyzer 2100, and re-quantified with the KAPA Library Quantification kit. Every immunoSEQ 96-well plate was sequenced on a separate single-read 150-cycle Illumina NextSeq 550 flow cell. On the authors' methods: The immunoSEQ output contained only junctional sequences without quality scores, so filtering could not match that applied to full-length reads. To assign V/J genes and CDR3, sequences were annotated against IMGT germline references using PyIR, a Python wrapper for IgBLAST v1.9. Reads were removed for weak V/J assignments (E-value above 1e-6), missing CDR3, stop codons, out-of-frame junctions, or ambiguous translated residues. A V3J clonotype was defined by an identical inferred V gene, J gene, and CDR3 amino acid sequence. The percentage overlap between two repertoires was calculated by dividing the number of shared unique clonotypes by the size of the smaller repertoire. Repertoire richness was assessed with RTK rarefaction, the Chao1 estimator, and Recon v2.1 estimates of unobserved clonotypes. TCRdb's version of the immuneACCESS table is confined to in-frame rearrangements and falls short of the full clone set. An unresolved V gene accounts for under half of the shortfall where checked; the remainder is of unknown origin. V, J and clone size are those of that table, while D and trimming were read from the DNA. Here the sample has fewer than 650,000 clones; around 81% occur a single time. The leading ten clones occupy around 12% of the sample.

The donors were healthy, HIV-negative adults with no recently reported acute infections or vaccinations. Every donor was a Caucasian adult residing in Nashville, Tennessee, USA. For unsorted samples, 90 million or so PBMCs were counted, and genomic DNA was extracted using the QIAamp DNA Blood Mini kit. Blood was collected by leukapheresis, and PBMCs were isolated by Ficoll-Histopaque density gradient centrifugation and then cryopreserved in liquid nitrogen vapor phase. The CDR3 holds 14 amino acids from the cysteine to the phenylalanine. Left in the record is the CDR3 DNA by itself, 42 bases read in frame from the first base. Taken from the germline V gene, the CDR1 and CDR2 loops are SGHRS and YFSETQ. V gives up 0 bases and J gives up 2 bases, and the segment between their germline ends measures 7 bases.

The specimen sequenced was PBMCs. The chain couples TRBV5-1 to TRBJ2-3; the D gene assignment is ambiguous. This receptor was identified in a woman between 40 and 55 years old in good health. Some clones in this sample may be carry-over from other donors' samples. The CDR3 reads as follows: CASSLGAVTDTQYF. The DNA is TGCGCCAGCAGCTTGGGTGCCGTCACAGATACGCAGTATTTT.